The 17 T cell receptor beta chains presented below share a single source sample, sequenced in a study. TCRdb processed the RT-PCR reads anew with MiXCR; each CDR3 protein has one entry. The table shows more than 600,000 distinct CDR3 sequences, with 14% occurring only once. The sequencing sample was made of memory CD4+ T cells from blood. Receptors originate from a female donor in good health, serving as a healthy control.

Only one count was recorded for this clonotype. This rearrangement joins TRBV6-5 to TRBJ1-1; tentative D call: TRBD1 (6 bases). Germline V gene data show CDR1 as MNHEY and CDR2 as SVGAGI. The V end lost 6 bases, the J end lost 7 bases, and 12 bases lay between the germline ends. There are 12 residues in the CDR3. CDR3 nucleotides: TGTGCCAGCAGGACAGGAGTGGGTGAAGCTTTCTTT. This codes for CASRTGVGEAFF.

The chain joins TRBV2 to TRBJ1-2; D ambiguous. Germline V gene lookup returns CDR1 SNHLY and CDR2 FYNNEI. This CDR3 is built from 12 residues. V was cut by 7 bases and J by 1 base, with 7 bases left in between. The CDR3 bases are TGTGCCAGCAAGGCGGTTAACTATGGCTACACCTTC. Its protein is CASKAVNYGYTF.

The rearrangement links TRBV20-1 to TRBJ2-3; TRBD2 aligns across 8 bases. Trimming removed 3 bases from V and 2 bases from J; junction bases left unmatched: 7. The CDR3 has 15 residues. Germline CDR1 DFQATT, CDR2 SNEGSKA (reference sequence). The CDR3 sequence is CSASLRGGPTDTQYF. CDR3 nucleotides: TGCAGTGCTAGTCTTCGGGGGGGACCCACAGATACGCAGTATTTT.

The genes are TRBV11-2 and TRBJ1-1, with no clear D. The CDR3 is made up of 15 amino acids. The germline CDR1 and CDR2 sequences are SGHAT and FQNNGV. Trimming pared 4 bases from V and 2 bases from J, leaving 14 bases between. Written as DNA, the CDR3 is TGTGCCAGCAGCTCCTTTCAGAGATCTAACACTGAAGCTTTCTTT. This codes for CASSSFQRSNTEAFF.

This rearrangement joins TRBV7-9 to TRBJ1-3; weak D call: TRBD1 (5 bases). Germline CDR1 SEHNR, CDR2 FQNEAQ (reference sequence). The CDR3 loop spans 17 amino acids. Trimming pared 1 base from V and 0 bases from J, leaving 13 bases between. The CDR3 is CASSLGSGAVSGNTIYF. The CDR3 bases are TGTGCCAGCAGCTTAGGTAGTGGGGCAGTCTCTGGAAACACCATATATTTT.

The V call is TRBV20-1, the J call TRBJ2-2, with a tentative D call TRBD2 (6 bases). Germline V gene data show CDR1 as DFQATT and CDR2 as SNEGSKA (reference sequence). V lost 3 bases, J lost 4 bases, and 24 bases lay in between. The CDR3 totals 18 residues. The DNA for the CDR3 is TGCAGTGCTAGGTCATCGAGCGGGCATAGGGCGATCACCGGGGAGCTGTTTTTT. Translating gives CSARSSSGHRAITGELFF.

This clonotype was seen ten or more times. This chain joins TRBV5-1 and TRBJ2-7; TRBD2 is a possible D gene (6 bases). Trimming pared 5 bases from V and 7 bases from J, leaving 22 bases between. This CDR3 is built from 15 residues. The V gene's germline CDR1 is SGHRS and CDR2 YFSETQ. CDR3 region: CASSQMAGTEGEQYF. DNA for the CDR3: TGCGCCAGCAGTCAGATGGCCGGGACGGAGGGGGAGCAGTACTTC.

Note on this clonotype: Germline and junction disagree at one end, which may indicate a read error. The gene calls are TRBV4-2 and TRBJ1-3, with TRBD1 matching 10 bases. The length of the CDR3 is 15 residues. Germline V lookup: CDR1 LGHNA, CDR2 YNFKEQ. The CDR3, as DNA: TGTGCCAGCAGCCAAGAGGGGACAGGGGAGAGACACCCCGTGTTT. This codes for CASSQEGTGERHPVF.

The V and J genes are TRBV7-8 and TRBJ2-5; D gene unclear. This CDR3 is 14 amino acids long. Trimming cost V 3 bases and J 1 base, with 9 bases left between them. Germline V lookup: CDR1 SGHVS, CDR2 FQNEAQ. This CDR3 reads CASSFSTVQETQYF. In DNA form, the CDR3 reads TGTGCCAGCAGCTTTTCAACAGTCCAAGAGACCCAGTACTTC. The full variable domain, completed using reference TRBV7-8 and TRBJ2-5, is GAGVSQSPRYKVAKRGQDVALRCDPISGHVSLFWYQQALGQGPEFLTYFQNEAQLDKSGLPSDRFFAERPEGSVSTLKIQRTQQEDSAVYLCASSFSTVQETQYFGPGTRLLVL.

This clonotype was counted ten times or more. The chain employs TRBV20-1 and TRBJ2-3, with a weak D call TRBD2 (6 bases). Trimming removed 5 bases from V and 6 bases from J, with 12 bases in between. CDR3 length: 12 amino acids. Germline assignment: CDR1 DFQATT and CDR2 SNEGSKA (reference sequence). The CDR3 DNA reads TGCAGTGCTCAGCGGGCCCAGGATACGCAGTATTTT. It codes for CSAQRAQDTQYF.

This clonotype was observed many times. The chain combines TRBV5-5 with TRBJ1-1, with D hard to call. The CDR3 loop spans 15 amino acids. Trimming removed 0 bases at V and 0 bases at J, with 9 bases between. From germline, CDR1 is SGHKS and CDR2 YYEKEE (reference sequence). CDR3 region: CASSLGPRLNTEAFF. In DNA form, the CDR3 reads TGTGCCAGCAGCTTGGGTCCGAGACTGAACACTGAAGCTTTCTTT.

This clonotype is judged large. The chain uses TRBV27 and TRBJ2-1, with TRBD1 identical over 12 bases. The length of the CDR3 is 17 residues. Trimming at V came to 7 bases and at J to 4 bases, leaving 11 bases not matched to a gene. Germline V lookup: CDR1 MNHEY, CDR2 SMNVEV (reference sequence). As DNA, the CDR3 is TGTGCCAGCAAGGGGACAGGGGGCTCCGGAAATTACAATGAGCAGTTCTTC. As protein: CASKGTGGSGNYNEQFF.

V gene TRBV7-9 combines with J gene TRBJ2-7, with 11 bases identical to TRBD1. Germline V gives CDR1 SEHNR, CDR2 FQNEAQ (reference sequence). The CDR3 extends over 17 amino acids. With 2 bases clipped from V and 2 bases from J, the junction kept 8 bases outside the gene matches. The CDR3 nucleotides are TGTGCCAGCAGCTTATGGGTAGGACAGGGGGCGACCTACGAGCAGTACTTC. Amino acids: CASSLWVGQGATYEQYF.

This clonotype was seen a few times. This sequence joins TRBV25-1 and TRBJ2-2; D might be TRBD1 (7 bases). This CDR3 comprises 16 residues. Trimming left V 2 bases short and J 1 base short, with 11 bases between. Germline V lookup: CDR1 MGHDK, CDR2 SYGVNS. The CDR3 spells CASSEQGGMNTGELFF. CDR3 nucleotide sequence: TGTGCCAGCAGTGAACAGGGGGGCATGAACACCGGGGAGCTGTTTTTT.

This clonotype was observed many times. V gene TRBV6-6 combines with J gene TRBJ1-6; TRBD1 might be the D (6 bases). Germline CDR1 reads MNHNY; CDR2 reads SVGAGI (reference sequence). Trimming stripped 6 bases from V and 9 bases from J, with 12 bases between. The length of the CDR3 is 13 residues. This CDR3 reads CASRQGMGSPLHF. The CDR3 nucleotides read TGTGCCAGCAGACAGGGCATGGGTTCACCCCTCCACTTT.

This clonotype showed up just a few times. CDR3 nucleotide sequence: TGCAGTGCTTCCCAACAGGGGTTCAGCAATCAGCCCCAGCATTTT. Protein product: CSASQQGFSNQPQHF. The J gene is TRBJ1-5, the V gene TRBV20-1; 7 bases map to TRBD1. V was pared by 5 bases and J by 1 base, with 8 bases of the junction left unmatched. This CDR3 has 15 amino acids. In germline, CDR1 is DFQATT, CDR2 SNEGSKA (reference sequence).

The rearrangement uses TRBV29-1 and TRBJ1-2, with D perhaps TRBD1 (5 bases). The CDR3 runs 16 residues. V lost 4 bases, J lost 4 bases, and 22 bases lay in between. Germline V gives CDR1 SQVTM, CDR2 ANQGSEA. The CDR3 DNA reads as TGCAGCGTTGCGAACGGGGGGGAAGGACTAAGCTATGGCTACACCTTC. It translates to CSVANGGEGLSYGYTF.